This TCR beta chain was documented in a study of cytomegalovirus exposure and HLA in healthy donors. 13 Jbeta primers and 60 Vbeta primers were used for the PCR. Repertoires were generated with immunoSEQ multiplex PCR, while TCRdb's copy carries only in-frame clones and drops some. The sample shows around 90,000 clones, around 60% of them seen only once. In regard to this clone: Its antigen remains unidentified.

Whereas donors were nominally healthy upon sampling, unrecorded immune exposures were probable. The study's findings and limits: DRB1 showed the most TCR associations and HLA-C the fewest in a later analysis, as rates varied by HLA locus. There were several of the most significant clusters that appeared linked to common viral pathogens in a later analysis.

This receptor was obtained from a human donor in good health. Input material: PBMCs.

The chain's CDR3 is CASSLRGRNIQYF. CDR3 sequence (DNA): TGCGCCAGCAGCCTCCGAGGGAGGAACATTCAGTACTTC. The chain uses TRBV4-3 and TRBJ2-4; tentatively, D is TRBD2 (6 bases). The CDR3 has 13 amino acids. Deletions cut 4 bases from V and 7 bases from J, with 11 bases between. Germline loops: CDR1 LGHNA, CDR2 YSLEER.